The next 10 T cell receptor beta chains were all read from a single sample in a study of read filtering for tumor transcriptome and immune sequencing. Molecular barcoded adaptors covering alpha/delta and beta/gamma chains were used on approximately 400 ng RNA. TCRdb reanalysed the reads using MiXCR and keeps one entry per CDR3 protein. The sample carries 11,000 to 15,000 distinct CDR3 sequences, around 21% recorded once. Input material: a population of CD138-negative cells sorted from bone marrow. These receptors all come from a donor at least 40 years old with multiple myeloma.

This clonotype was recorded at least ten times. This rearrangement joins TRBV9 to TRBJ2-7; TRBD2 aligns across 9 bases. The V gene end was trimmed by 3 bases and the J gene end by 2 bases; junction bases not matched to a gene: 15. The length of the CDR3 is 18 residues. Germline CDR1 is SGDLS and CDR2 is YYNGEE. The CDR3 protein is CASSEGTETSGLPYEQYF. The CDR3 DNA reads TGTGCCAGCAGCGAGGGGACAGAGACTAGCGGTCTCCCCTACGAGCAGTACTTC.

The V call is TRBV4-3, the J call TRBJ1-1, with a tentative D call TRBD1 (6 bases). This CDR3 is built from 13 residues. V was trimmed by 3 bases and J by 9 bases, leaving 14 bases between them. Germline V gene lookup returns CDR1 LGHNA and CDR2 YSLEER. The CDR3 region is CASSQNRDLQAFF. In DNA form, the CDR3 reads TGCGCCAGCAGCCAGAACAGGGACCTACAAGCTTTCTTT.

To note about this clonotype: Without the conserved terminal phenylalanine or tryptophan, this CDR3 likely stems from a read error. This chain links TRBV7-2 with TRBJ2-6, with unresolved D. Germline V gene lookup returns CDR1 SGHTA and CDR2 FQGNSA. The CDR3 is 13 amino acids. The ends were cut back, 4 bases at V and 2 bases at J, with 3 bases in the middle. The CDR3 sequence is CASSYAGANVLTL. DNA of the CDR3: TGTGCCAGCAGCTACGCTGGGGCCAACGTCCTGACTCTC.

This clonotype was picked up many times. The chain is built from TRBV4-1 and TRBJ2-7; TRBD1 agrees at 7 bases. Germline CDR1 is MGHRA and CDR2 is YSYEKL. This CDR3 is 13 amino acids long. The V and J ends lost 2 bases and 3 bases, in that order; junction bases with no gene match: 1. CDR3 sequence (DNA): TGCGCCAGCAGCCAAAGGGACAGCTACGAGCAGTACTTC. Its protein is CASSQRDSYEQYF.

The V and J genes are TRBV19 and TRBJ1-5; D gene uncertain. Trimming stripped 8 bases from V and 5 bases from J, with 16 bases between. The CDR3 has 14 amino acids. The germline CDR1 and CDR2 sequences are LNHDA and SQIVND (reference sequence). This CDR3 is CASGRPVEDQPQHF. The CDR3 nucleotides read TGTGCCAGTGGCCGTCCAGTGGAGGATCAGCCCCAGCATTTT.

As regards this clonotype: This likely came from a read error, as a far larger clone is one base away. The genes are TRBV12-5 and TRBJ1-1; D unresolved. Germline CDR1 LGHNT, CDR2 FRNRAP. The CDR3 is 15 residues long. CDR3 loop: CASSAVRRANTGAFF. The CDR3 DNA is TGTGCCAGCAGTGCGGTGCGTAGGGCAAACACTGGAGCTTTCTTT.

This clonotype was counted at least ten times. The chain combines TRBV29-1 with TRBJ2-1; 7 nucleotides line up with TRBD2. This CDR3 is built from 14 residues. The trim removed 6 bases at V and 3 bases at J, leaving 8 bases unmatched. Germline V gene lookup returns CDR1 SQVTM and CDR2 ANQGSEA. The CDR3 reads CSVRAGVFYNEQFF. CDR3 nucleotide sequence: TGCAGCGTGCGGGCGGGGGTCTTCTACAATGAGCAGTTCTTC.

This clonotype was seen ten or more times. The chain is built from TRBV7-2 and TRBJ2-1; the match to TRBD2 covers 7 bases. The CDR3 is 15 residues long. Per the germline V gene, CDR1 is SGHTA and CDR2 is FQGNSA. V lost 0 bases to trimming and J lost 3 bases; unmatched junction nucleotides: 2. The CDR3: CASSLAAGIYNEQFF. The CDR3 DNA follows: TGTGCCAGCAGCTTAGCAGCGGGGATCTACAATGAGCAGTTCTTC. Filled out from reference TRBV7-2 and TRBJ2-1, the complete variable domain reads GAGVSQSPSNKVTEKGKDVELRCDPISGHTALYWYRQSLGQGLEFLIYFQGNSAPDKSGLPSDRFSAERTGGSVSTLTIQRTQQEDSAVYLCASSLAAGIYNEQFFGPGTRLTVL.

This chain uses TRBV10-3 with TRBJ2-5; D not resolved. This CDR3 has 17 amino acids. V was shortened by 5 bases and J by 2 bases, with 21 bases between the two germline ends. The germline gives CDR1 ENHRY, CDR2 SYGVKD. The CDR3 DNA reads as TGTGCCATCAGTTATTCGCTCTTCTACAGCCAGCAAGAGACCCAGTACTTC. Translating it yields CAISYSLFYSQQETQYF.

This clonotype was seen only a few times. The chain is built from TRBV13 and TRBJ2-7; 7 bases align to TRBD1. The germline gives CDR1 PRHDT, CDR2 FYEKMQ (reference sequence). There are 15 residues in the CDR3. V lost 5 bases, J lost 3 bases, and 10 bases stayed unmatched. The CDR3: CASSRIGTGDYEQYF. CDR3 bases: TGTGCCAGCAGCCGAATAGGAACAGGGGACTACGAGCAGTACTTC.